This TCR beta chain was identified during a study of OX40 agonist ivuxolimab in advanced cancers. As for the study in general: One patient with hepatocellular carcinoma and two with cutaneous melanoma, three in all, had partial responses. Points from the study as a whole: Clonal expansion by week 6 occurred in CD4+ and CD8+ blood T cells (at 0.1 to 3.0 mg/kg).

With respect to this clone: Its target is unknown.

Generated by immunoSEQ multiplex PCR, the TCRdb table keeps only in-frame clones and is missing some. The sample records approximately 130,000 clones, roughly 91% being singletons. The CDR3 covers 15 residues. Looked up from germline, CDR1 is SGHRS and CDR2 is YFSETQ. V was pared by 3 bases and J by 9 bases, with 19 bases between. The sample in question was CD4+ or CD8+ T cells sorted from blood, obtained in a trial of the OX40 agonist ivuxolimab. The rearrangement uses TRBV5-1 and TRBJ2-1; D is tentatively TRBD1 or TRBD2 (5 bases each). This TCR came from an adult with an advanced solid tumor such as melanoma, head and neck, liver or kidney cancer. The CDR3 DNA is TGCGCCAGCAGCTCCGGGACCTATCAAAGGGGTGAGCAGTTCTTC. Its protein is CASSSGTYQRGEQFF.